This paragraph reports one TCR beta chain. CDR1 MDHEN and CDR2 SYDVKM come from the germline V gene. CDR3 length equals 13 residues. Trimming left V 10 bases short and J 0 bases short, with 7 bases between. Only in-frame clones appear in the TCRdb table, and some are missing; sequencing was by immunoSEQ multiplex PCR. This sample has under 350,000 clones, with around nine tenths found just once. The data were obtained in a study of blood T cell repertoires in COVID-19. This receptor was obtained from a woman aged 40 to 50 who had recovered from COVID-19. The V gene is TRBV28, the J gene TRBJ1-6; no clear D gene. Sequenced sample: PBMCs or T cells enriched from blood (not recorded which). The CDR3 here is CATEPSYNSPLHF. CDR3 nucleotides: TGTGCCACCGAGCCCTCCTATAATTCACCCCTCCACTTT.